This passage covers 29 T cell receptor beta chains from one sample sequenced in a study of response to subunit inactivated influenza vaccine. Each CDR3 protein gets one entry after TCRdb re-called the RT-PCR reads with MiXCR. The repertoire holds approximately 230,000 distinct CDR3 sequences, with 10% to 15% as singletons. This specimen was non-naive T cells sorted from PBMCs, taken approximately 15 days before vaccination. All receptors derive from a man aged 50 or older who received an inactivated influenza vaccine.

There are many counts of this clonotype. The rearrangement links TRBV4-3 to TRBJ1-2, with D possibly being TRBD1 (6 bases). In germline, CDR1 is LGHNA, CDR2 YSLEER. V dropped 1 base and J dropped 4 bases, with 13 bases sitting between them. This CDR3 comprises 15 residues. The chain's CDR3 is CASSQVSGAIYGYTF. As DNA, the CDR3 is TGCGCCAGCAGCCAAGTCTCAGGGGCGATCTATGGCTACACCTTC.

This clonotype was observed a few times. The chain links TRBV28 to TRBJ2-1, with D perhaps matching TRBD2 (6 bases). From germline, CDR1 is MDHEN and CDR2 SYDVKM. The V end lost 11 bases, the J end lost 4 bases, and 24 bases lay between the germline ends. The CDR3 has 16 amino acids. The CDR3, as DNA: TGTGCCCCAAAAGGGACTCCCTATCCTCTTTACAATGAGCAGTTCTTC. It encodes CAPKGTPYPLYNEQFF.

This clonotype was counted at least ten times. The chain is built from TRBV6-1 and TRBJ2-2; 7 bases map to TRBD1. V lost 6 bases to trimming and J lost 4 bases; unmatched junction nucleotides: 11. Per the germline V gene, CDR1 is MNHNS and CDR2 is SASEGT. The CDR3 is 16 amino acids. This CDR3 is CASSASGTALTGELFF. CDR3 coding DNA: TGTGCCAGCAGCGCGTCCGGGACAGCCCTCACCGGGGAGCTGTTTTTT.

This clonotype was counted a few times. V gene TRBV9 combines with J gene TRBJ2-7; D not resolved. CDR1 SGDLS and CDR2 YYNGEE come from the germline V gene. This CDR3 contains 17 residues. The V end was cut by 2 bases, the J end by 2 bases, with 20 bases between. CDR3 in amino acids: CASSVLLTSACTYEQYF. CDR3 nucleotide sequence: TGTGCCAGCAGCGTCCTCCTCACCTCAGCCTGTACCTACGAGCAGTACTTC.

The rearrangement joins TRBV7-8 to TRBJ1-1, with D maybe TRBD1 (5 bases). Trimming removed 4 bases at V and 5 bases at J, with 14 bases between. Germline V gives CDR1 SGHVS, CDR2 FQNEAQ. The CDR3 totals 14 residues. This CDR3 reads CASSSMGVSTEAFF. The DNA of the CDR3 is TGTGCCAGCAGCTCGATGGGGGTTTCTACTGAAGCTTTCTTT.

This clonotype was found many times. V usage is TRBV30 and J usage is TRBJ2-5, with D possibly being TRBD1 (6 bases). The CDR3 totals 12 residues. In germline, CDR1 is GTSNPN, CDR2 SVGIG (reference sequence). V was cut by 2 bases and J by 5 bases, with 9 bases left in between. This chain's CDR3 is CAWSTGLETQYF. DNA of the CDR3: TGTGCCTGGAGTACAGGGTTGGAGACCCAGTACTTC. The entire variable domain, with the rest obtained from reference TRBV30 and TRBJ2-5, is as follows: SQTIHQWPATLVQPVGSPLSLECTVEGTSNPNLYWYRQAAGRGLQLLFYSVGIGQISSEVPQNLSASRPQDRQFILSSKKLLLSDSGFYLCAWSTGLETQYFGPGTRLLVL.

The chain recombines TRBV9 with TRBJ2-7; 9 nucleotides align to TRBD1. The V segment lost 3 bases and the J segment 5 bases; nucleotides outside the gene matches: 9. The CDR3 is 15 amino acids. From germline, CDR1 is SGDLS and CDR2 YYNGEE. The CDR3 loop is CASSARGTGRDEQYF. In DNA, the CDR3 is TGTGCCAGCAGCGCGCGCGGGACAGGGCGTGACGAGCAGTACTTC.

This clonotype has more than one count but fewer than ten. The chain recombines TRBV20-1 with TRBJ1-3; no clear D. This CDR3 comprises 13 residues. Germline V lookup: CDR1 DFQATT, CDR2 SNEGSKA (reference sequence). The V end lost 5 bases, the J end lost 1 base, and 9 bases lay between the germline ends. The CDR3 region is CSASSESGNTIYF. As DNA, the CDR3 is TGCAGTGCTTCATCGGAATCTGGAAACACCATATATTTT.

This clonotype occurred a few times. The rearrangement uses TRBV5-1 and TRBJ2-3, with 9 bases lining up with TRBD2. Per the germline V gene, CDR1 is SGHRS and CDR2 is YFSETQ. The CDR3 has 14 residues. The trim removed 5 bases at V and 2 bases at J, leaving 3 bases unmatched. CDR3 sequence (DNA): TGCGCCAGCAGACCGGGACTAGCCACAGATACGCAGTATTTT. Its protein product is CASRPGLATDTQYF.

This sequence joins TRBV7-9 and TRBJ1-1; possibly TRBD1 for D (5 bases). The germline CDR1 and CDR2 sequences are SEHNR and FQNEAQ (reference sequence). CDR3 length: 13 amino acids. V lost 5 bases and J lost 7, with 14 bases in between. In DNA form, the CDR3 reads TGTGCCAGCAGCCGCGGCACTGACAGTGAAGCTTTCTTT. Translated: CASSRGTDSEAFF.

This clonotype was observed at least ten times. V is TRBV27 and J is TRBJ2-7, with D possibly called TRBD1 or TRBD2 (5 bases each). CDR3 length: 14 amino acids. V gave up 6 bases and J gave up 7 bases, with 19 bases separating them. CDR1 and CDR2 from the germline V gene are MNHEY and SMNVEV (reference sequence). CDR3 nucleotides: TGTGCCAGCAGACCACGGGACCGCTTGGGAGAGCAGTACTTC. Translating gives CASRPRDRLGEQYF.

This clonotype was found a few times. This rearrangement joins TRBV15 to TRBJ2-2; perhaps D is TRBD1 or TRBD2 (5 bases each). V lost 1 base and J 3 bases, leaving 6 bases between the germline ends. Germline lookup yields CDR1 LNHNV and CDR2 YYDKDF (reference sequence). This CDR3 has 14 amino acids. Here the CDR3 DNA reads TGTGCCACCAGCAGAGGGGGGTACACCGGGGAGCTGTTTTTT. Encoded protein: CATSRGGYTGELFF. Complete variable domain (other parts from reference TRBV15 and TRBJ2-2): DAMVIQNPRYQVTQFGKPVTLSCSQTLNHNVMYWYQQKSSQAPKLLFHYYDKDFNNEADTPDNFQSRRPNTSFCFLDIRSPGLGDTAMYLCATSRGGYTGELFFGEGSRLTVL.

This clonotype has more than one count but fewer than ten. The chain uses TRBV6-1 and TRBJ1-2, with a tentative D call TRBD1 (6 bases). Germline-derived CDR1 and CDR2 are MNHNS and SASEGT. Between the trimmed V and J ends, which lost 7 bases and 7 bases, there was a span of 25 bases. The CDR3 spans 16 residues. The CDR3 coding sequence is TGTGCCAGCAACCGGAAGAATCAGTGGGGGGCTTCTGGCTACACCTTC. It translates to CASNRKNQWGASGYTF.

This clonotype was seen a few times. The gene calls are TRBV24-1 and TRBJ2-5; 9 nucleotides agree with TRBD1. The CDR3 has 16 amino acids. Looked up from germline, CDR1 is KGHDR and CDR2 is SFDVKD. V was clipped by 4 bases and J by 2 bases; unmatched bases: 7. The CDR3: CATSEEGQGPQETQYF. CDR3 coding DNA: TGTGCCACCAGTGAGGAGGGACAGGGACCGCAAGAGACCCAGTACTTC.

This clonotype was counted a few times. V usage is TRBV4-1 and J usage is TRBJ2-2, with 7 nucleotides matching TRBD1. The CDR3 length is 14 residues. V dropped 1 base and J dropped 7; count of bases not matched to a gene: 3. Per the germline V gene, CDR1 is MGHRA and CDR2 is YSYEKL. DNA for the CDR3: TGCGCCAGCAGCCAAGGACAGGGCGGCGGGGAGCTGTTTTTT. Its protein is CASSQGQGGGELFF.

This clonotype was detected ten times or more. The chain employs TRBV29-1 and TRBJ2-6; D gene ambiguous. The CDR3 sequence is 13 residues long. Germline values: CDR1 SQVTM, CDR2 ANQGSEA. V gave up 7 bases and J gave up 1 base, with 8 bases separating them. This CDR3 reads CSARSSGANVLTF. In DNA form, the CDR3 reads TGCAGCGCCAGGTCGTCTGGGGCCAACGTCCTGACTTTC.

This clonotype was seen many times. The V and J genes are TRBV6-2 or TRBV6-3 and TRBJ2-1, with D tentatively TRBD1 (6 bases). In germline, CDR1 is MNHEY, CDR2 SVGEGT. This CDR3 comprises 13 residues. The V and J ends lost 1 base and 12 bases respectively, with 13 bases between them. In nucleotides, the CDR3 is TGTGCCAGCAGTTACTTAGGGGGTATGGGGCAGTTCTTC. This encodes CASSYLGGMGQFF.

By share of the sample, this clonotype is medium-sized. In DNA form, the CDR3 reads TGTGCCACCGAGCCAGCGGGAGAGGGCAATGAGCAGTTCTTC. Protein product: CATEPAGEGNEQFF. V gene TRBV28 combines with J gene TRBJ2-1; 8 bases match TRBD2. Germline V gene data show CDR1 as MDHEN and CDR2 as SYDVKM. This CDR3 contains 14 residues. Trimming removed 10 bases from V and 6 bases from J; junction bases left unmatched: 11.

This sequence joins TRBV27 and TRBJ2-5; D call uncertain. The CDR3 length is 14 residues. The V and J ends lost 3 bases and 1 base respectively, with 9 bases between them. The V gene's germline CDR1 is MNHEY and CDR2 SMNVEV (reference sequence). CDR3 coding DNA: TGTGCCAGCAGTTTTCGAGGCAGCCAAGAGACCCAGTACTTC. Protein sequence: CASSFRGSQETQYF.

This clonotype was seen many times. The chain employs TRBV6-1 and TRBJ2-3; D unclear. Germline V gene sequence: CDR1 MNHNS, CDR2 SASEGT. V was cut by 3 bases and J by 0 bases, with 10 bases left in between. There are 15 residues in the CDR3. Written as DNA, the CDR3 is TGTGCCAGCAGTGAGGGCAGCTTTAGCACAGATACGCAGTATTTT. It translates to CASSEGSFSTDTQYF.

This clonotype was observed a few times. V is TRBV20-1 and J is TRBJ2-3; either TRBD1 or TRBD2 may fit D (5 bases each). Germline CDR1 and CDR2: DFQATT and SNEGSKA (reference sequence). The V end was cut by 6 bases, the J end by 5 bases, with 12 bases between. The CDR3 consists of 12 residues. The CDR3 loop reads CSAAHGGDTQYF. The CDR3, as DNA: TGCAGTGCCGCCCATGGGGGAGATACGCAGTATTTT.

The chain couples TRBV10-3 to TRBJ2-2; TRBD1 aligns across 7 bases. This CDR3 is built from 13 residues. Per the germline V gene, CDR1 is ENHRY and CDR2 is SYGVKD. Losses at the gene ends were 4 bases for V and 6 bases for J; bases not matched to a gene: 2. The CDR3 protein is CAISGQGAGELFF. CDR3 sequence (DNA): TGTGCCATCAGTGGACAGGGCGCCGGGGAGCTGTTTTTT.

The chain links TRBV5-1 to TRBJ2-3; 9 bases align to TRBD1. Germline lookup yields CDR1 SGHRS and CDR2 YFSETQ. The CDR3 length is 15 residues. Trimming at V came to 2 bases and at J to 4 bases, leaving 5 bases not matched to a gene. The CDR3 DNA sequence: TGCGCCAGCAGCTTTGATGGGACAGGGTCAGATACGCAGTATTTT. Translation gives CASSFDGTGSDTQYF.

In its sample, this clonotype was seen a few times. The chain links TRBV27 to TRBJ1-4; 7 nucleotides align to TRBD1. Germline V CDR1 and CDR2: MNHEY, SMNVEV (reference sequence). Trimming at V came to 3 bases and at J to 8 bases, leaving 12 bases not matched to a gene. The CDR3 extends over 16 amino acids. The CDR3 nucleotides are TGTGCCAGCAGTTTCCAGGGGGGCCCGGGGCGGGAAAAACTGTTTTTT. Translation: CASSFQGGPGREKLFF.

V gene TRBV7-3 combines with J gene TRBJ2-1, with TRBD2 matching 9 bases. Germline CDR1 is SGHTA and CDR2 is FQGTGA. The CDR3 is 15 amino acids. Trimming at V came to 5 bases and at J to 2 bases, leaving 4 bases not matched to a gene. In DNA, the CDR3 is TGTGCCAGCAGCGCAACTAGCGGGCCCTACAATGAGCAGTTCTTC. It yields the protein CASSATSGPYNEQFF.

This clonotype occurred a few times. This chain links TRBV5-5 with TRBJ2-7, with 12 positions matching TRBD2. Germline values: CDR1 SGHKS, CDR2 YYEKEE (reference sequence). The CDR3 covers 16 residues. V lost 0 bases and J lost 3; bases outside the gene matches: 4. The CDR3 nucleotides read TGTGCCAGCAGCTTGGGACTAGCGGGGGCCGACTACGAGCAGTACTTC. This codes for CASSLGLAGADYEQYF.

This clonotype has only a few counts. The gene calls are TRBV4-3 and TRBJ2-1; maybe TRBD2 (5 bases). This CDR3 is 13 amino acids long. Trimming pared 0 bases from V and 6 bases from J, leaving 6 bases between. CDR1 and CDR2 (germline): LGHNA, YSLEER. The CDR3 nucleotides read TGCGCCAGCAGCCAAGAGGCGGGCAATGAGCAGTTCTTC. Protein product: CASSQEAGNEQFF.

There are many counts of this clonotype. V is TRBV3-1 and J is TRBJ2-7, with D perhaps matching TRBD2 (5 bases). The V gene's germline CDR1 is LGHDT and CDR2 YNNKEL (reference sequence). This CDR3 contains 15 residues. V was pared by 2 bases and J by 6 bases, with 17 bases between. The CDR3 sequence is CASSQSAGPGSEQYF. In DNA form, the CDR3 reads TGTGCCAGCAGCCAATCCGCGGGCCCTGGCTCCGAGCAGTACTTC.

This clonotype showed up just a few times. The chain's CDR3 is CSARKGGGGTEAFF. Written as DNA, the CDR3 is TGCAGTGCCCGAAAAGGGGGAGGGGGCACTGAAGCTTTCTTT. The rearrangement joins TRBV20-1 to TRBJ1-1; maybe TRBD1 (6 bases). The germline CDR1 and CDR2 sequences are DFQATT and SNEGSKA (reference sequence). The CDR3 contains 14 residues. Trimming cost V 6 bases and J 4 bases, with 18 bases left between them.